A single sample is the source of the 9 T cell receptor beta chains below, sequenced in a study of human T cells and chemical hapten exposure. As to time point: patch test 2, 6 weeks after DPC sensitization. Treatment in this sample: therapeutic diphenylcyclopropenone sensitization with weekly scalp DPC. MiXCR, applied by TCRdb to the RACE reads, yields one record per CDR3 protein. The sample carries a few hundred thousand distinct CDR3 sequences, more than 5% recorded once. The source was whole blood, collected in connection with sensitization to the hapten diphenylcyclopropenone (DPC). These receptors all stem from a woman aged 18-29 years with alopecia areata. Some clones in this sample may be carry-over from other donors' samples.

This clonotype was recorded many times. The rearrangement uses TRBV7-6 and TRBJ2-5; the match to TRBD2 covers 9 bases. J lost 4 bases, V lost 3 bases, and 9 bases had no gene match. The CDR3 has 16 amino acids. Germline V gene sequence: CDR1 SGHVS, CDR2 FNYEAQ. The CDR3 spells CASSFKRAGGSETQYF. In DNA, the CDR3 is TGTGCCAGCAGCTTTAAAAGAGCGGGGGGATCAGAGACCCAGTACTTC.

There are a few counts of this clonotype. The junction differs from germline at one of its ends, possibly a read error. This sequence joins TRBV5-4 and TRBJ2-5, with D unresolved. CDR3 length: 14 residues. Germline V gene lookup returns CDR1 SGHNT and CDR2 YYREEE (reference sequence). The CDR3 protein is CASLTEPNQQTQYF. CDR3 coding DNA: TGTGCCAGTCTGACGGAGCCCAACCAACAGACCCAGTACTTC.

The sample holds a few counts of this clonotype. This chain links TRBV29-1 with TRBJ1-5; TRBD1 is a possible D gene (5 bases). This CDR3 contains 13 residues. Germline V gives CDR1 SQVTM, CDR2 ANQGSEA. V was shortened by 7 bases and J by 3 bases, with 13 bases between the two germline ends. The CDR3 sequence: CSGGAGFNQPQHF. CDR3 nucleotide sequence: TGCAGCGGAGGGGCAGGGTTCAATCAGCCCCAGCATTTT. Full variable domain (outside the CDR3, taken from reference TRBV29-1 and TRBJ1-5): SAVISQKPSRDICQRGTSLTIQCQVDSQVTMMFWYRQQPGQSLTLIATANQGSEATYESGFVIDKFPISRPNLTFSTLTVSNMSPEDSSIYLCSGGAGFNQPQHFGDGTRLSIL.

The V gene is TRBV27, the J gene TRBJ1-4; no firm D call. The germline V gene has CDR1 MNHEY and CDR2 SMNVEV (reference sequence). The CDR3 is 15 residues long. Trimming stripped 8 bases from V and 5 bases from J, with 18 bases between. The CDR3 reads CASRKGGSGNEKLFF. In DNA form, the CDR3 reads TGTGCCAGCCGTAAAGGCGGGTCCGGGAATGAAAAACTGTTTTTT.

The chain uses TRBV7-2 and TRBJ2-7; the D is unclear. Deletions cut 0 bases from V and 2 bases from J, with 14 bases between. Germline V gives CDR1 SGHTA, CDR2 FQGNSA. CDR3 size: 16 residues. CDR3 loop: CASSLAHLRLTYEQYF. The DNA for the CDR3 is TGTGCCAGCAGCTTAGCCCATTTGCGGCTTACCTACGAGCAGTACTTC.

V and J are TRBV12-3 or TRBV12-4 and TRBJ2-1, with 7 bases fitting TRBD1. The length of the CDR3 is 14 residues. Losses at the gene ends were 2 bases for V and 5 bases for J; bases not matched to a gene: 3. The CDR3 nucleotides read TGTGCCAGCAGTTTATTTGGGACAGACAATGAGCAGTTCTTC. This codes for CASSLFGTDNEQFF.

This clonotype has a count of ten or more. The chain has TRBV27 and TRBJ1-6; 8 bases match TRBD1. V dropped 6 bases and J dropped 6; count of bases not matched to a gene: 4. This CDR3 region has 14 residues. CDR1 and CDR2 (germline): MNHEY, SMNVEV (reference sequence). CDR3 in DNA: TGTGCCAGCAGCTCTGACAGGGGTAATTCACCCCTCCACTTT. It yields the protein CASSSDRGNSPLHF.

This clonotype was picked up a small number of times. V and J are TRBV13 and TRBJ1-2; D remains ambiguous. Germline V gene data show CDR1 as PRHDT and CDR2 as FYEKMQ (reference sequence). This CDR3 region has 15 residues. Trimming stripped 0 bases from V and 4 bases from J, with 12 bases between. The CDR3 sequence: CASSLGQEVTYGYTF. The CDR3 DNA follows: TGTGCCAGCAGCTTAGGCCAGGAGGTAACCTATGGCTACACCTTC.

This clonotype appeared many times. V is TRBV15 and J is TRBJ1-6; D unresolved. The CDR3 covers 12 residues. Germline V gene lookup returns CDR1 LNHNV and CDR2 YYDKDF (reference sequence). V was shortened by 1 base and J by 11 bases, with 6 bases between the two germline ends. In DNA, the CDR3 is TGTGCCACCAGCAGAGGGACGCCACCCCTCCACTTT. Protein sequence: CATSRGTPPLHF.